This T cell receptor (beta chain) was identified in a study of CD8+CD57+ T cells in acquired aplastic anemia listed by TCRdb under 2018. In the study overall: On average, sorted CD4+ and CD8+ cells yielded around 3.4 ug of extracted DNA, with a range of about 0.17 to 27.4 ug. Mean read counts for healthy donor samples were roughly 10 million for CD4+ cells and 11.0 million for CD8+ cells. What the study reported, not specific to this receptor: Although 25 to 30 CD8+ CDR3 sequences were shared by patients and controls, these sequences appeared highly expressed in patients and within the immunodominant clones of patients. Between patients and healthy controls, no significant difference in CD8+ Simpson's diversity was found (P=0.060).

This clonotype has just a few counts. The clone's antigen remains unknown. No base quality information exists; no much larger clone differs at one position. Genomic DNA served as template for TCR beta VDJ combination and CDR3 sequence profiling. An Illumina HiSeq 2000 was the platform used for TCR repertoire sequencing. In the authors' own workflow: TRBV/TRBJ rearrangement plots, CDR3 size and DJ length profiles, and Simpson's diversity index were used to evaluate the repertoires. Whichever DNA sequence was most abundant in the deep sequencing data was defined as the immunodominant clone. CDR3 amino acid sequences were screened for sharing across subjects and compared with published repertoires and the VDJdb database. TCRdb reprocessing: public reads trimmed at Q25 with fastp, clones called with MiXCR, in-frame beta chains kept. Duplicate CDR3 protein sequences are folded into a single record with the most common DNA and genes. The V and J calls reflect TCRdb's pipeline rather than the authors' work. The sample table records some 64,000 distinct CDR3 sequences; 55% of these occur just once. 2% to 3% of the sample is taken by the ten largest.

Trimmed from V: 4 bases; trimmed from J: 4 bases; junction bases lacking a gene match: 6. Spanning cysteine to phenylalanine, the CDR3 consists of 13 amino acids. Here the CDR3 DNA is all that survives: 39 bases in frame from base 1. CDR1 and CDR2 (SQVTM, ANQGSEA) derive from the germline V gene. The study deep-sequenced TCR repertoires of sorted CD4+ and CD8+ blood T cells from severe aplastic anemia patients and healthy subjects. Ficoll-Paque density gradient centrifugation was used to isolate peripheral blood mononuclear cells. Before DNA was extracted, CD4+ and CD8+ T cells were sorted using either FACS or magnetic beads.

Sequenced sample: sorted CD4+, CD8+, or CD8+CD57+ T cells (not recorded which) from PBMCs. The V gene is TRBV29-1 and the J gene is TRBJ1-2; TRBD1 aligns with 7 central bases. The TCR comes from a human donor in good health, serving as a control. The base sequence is TGCAGCGTTGGAGGGGGCAGGCCCTATGGCTACACCTTC. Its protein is CSVGGGRPYGYTF.